This T cell receptor (beta chain) comes out of a study of blood T cell repertoires in COVID-19. As for the study in general: T cells, B-cell-depleted T cells, or PBMCs provided the cDNA or gDNA that served as material.

Grouping used clinical history reported by participants in a survey and questionnaire. The study recruited exposed participants who had met a COVID-19 case within 2 weeks before entry. Methods used by the authors: For nucleated cells, counts were estimated from reference gene primer amplification. The table came from immunoSEQ multiplex PCR; TCRdb's copy has only in-frame clones and leaves some out. V and J calls and clone size follow that table, whereas D and trimming were derived from the DNA. The table has some 270,000 clones, about 91% seen once; the top ten hold approximately 3%. Sequenced material: PBMCs or T cells enriched from blood (not recorded which). The origin of this receptor is a man aged 35 to 55 who had been exposed to COVID-19.

The CDR3 is CASSLLATDTQYF. CDR3 in DNA: TGTGCCAGCAGTCTGCTAGCGACCGATACGCAGTATTTT. The rearrangement links TRBV6-5 to TRBJ2-3; D is perhaps TRBD2 (6 bases). CDR1 and CDR2 (germline): MNHEY, SVGAGI. Trimming shortened V by 5 bases and J by 6 bases, and 12 bases separated the two germline ends. This CDR3 is built from 13 residues.